The next 25 T cell receptor beta chains were all read from a single sample in a study of CD8+ T cells in alopecia areata. In each case, RNA was isolated and then reverse transcribed into cDNA as the sequencing template. Generated by immunoSEQ multiplex PCR, the TCRdb table keeps only in-frame clones and is missing some. The data show a few hundred thousand clones, with 67% seen just once and 1% to 1.5% held by the top ten. The starting material was CD4+ T cells sorted from blood, obtained at week 0. These receptors were obtained from a human donor with alopecia areata.

The sample holds one count of this clone. This chain links TRBV25-1 with TRBJ1-2; 9 nucleotides line up with TRBD1. This CDR3 has 14 amino acids. Per the germline V gene, CDR1 is MGHDK and CDR2 is SYGVNS. With 4 bases clipped from V and 4 bases from J, the junction kept 4 bases outside the gene matches. The CDR3 nucleotides read TGTGCCAGCAGTGCCACAGGGGGCCTCTATGGCTACACCTTC. Translated, it gives CASSATGGLYGYTF.

This clone showed up just once. The J gene is TRBJ1-4, the V gene TRBV29-1, with D possibly TRBD1 on 5 matching bases. Germline V gives CDR1 SQVTM, CDR2 ANQGSEA. The CDR3 runs to 14 residues. This CDR3 is CTITVGTRNEKLFF. The CDR3 DNA reads as TGCACCATCACAGTGGGGACCCGTAATGAAAAACTGTTTTTT. The entire variable domain, with the rest obtained from reference TRBV29-1 and TRBJ1-4, is as follows: SAVISQKPSRDICQRGTSLTIQCQVDSQVTMMFWYRQQPGQSLTLIATANQGSEATYESGFVIDKFPISRPNLTFSTLTVSNMSPEDSSIYLCTITVGTRNEKLFFGSGTQLSVL.

The chain couples TRBV25-1 to TRBJ2-7, with TRBD2 matching over 9 bases. The CDR3 length is 14 residues. Germline assignment: CDR1 MGHDK and CDR2 SYGVNS. With 7 bases clipped from V and 5 bases from J, the junction kept 9 bases outside the gene matches. CDR3 DNA sequence: TGTGCCAGCACCAAGCGGGGGGCCAGACACGAGCAGTACTTC. Translation: CASTKRGARHEQYF.

This clone occurred a few times. V gene TRBV4-1 combines with J gene TRBJ2-1; maybe TRBD2 (5 bases). Germline CDR1 MGHRA, CDR2 YSYEKL. The CDR3 is 13 amino acids. The V and J ends lost 4 bases and 5 bases respectively, with 9 bases between them. CDR3 sequence (DNA): TGCGCCAGCAGCCCCCGGACTGACAATGAGCAGTTCTTC. This gives the protein CASSPRTDNEQFF.

This clone was detected once. The rearrangement joins TRBV28 to TRBJ1-2; no clear D gene. The CDR3 spans 10 residues. Trimming left V 8 bases short and J 6 bases short, with 7 bases between. Germline V gene sequence: CDR1 MDHEN, CDR2 SYDVKM. In DNA form, the CDR3 reads TGTGCCAGCCGTAGGGATGGCTACACCTTC. Amino acid sequence: CASRRDGYTF.

The V call is TRBV5-1, the J call TRBJ2-5; maybe TRBD2 (5 bases). This CDR3 spans 12 amino acids. V shed 0 bases and J shed 7 bases, with 7 bases lying between them. Germline loops: CDR1 SGHRS, CDR2 YFSETQ. The CDR3 loop is CASSLERGTQYF. The DNA for the CDR3 is TGCGCCAGCAGCTTGGAACGGGGGACCCAGTACTTC.

The CDR3 nucleotides are TGTGCCAGTAAGCGGTCGAACACCGGGGAGCTGTTTTTT. Translating it yields CASKRSNTGELFF. This chain connects TRBV6-5 to TRBJ2-2, with D possibly matching TRBD2 (5 bases). The CDR3 runs to 13 residues. V gave up 9 bases and J gave up 0 bases, with 8 bases separating them. The germline gives CDR1 MNHEY, CDR2 SVGAGI.

In nucleotides, the CDR3 is TGTGCCAGCTCTAGGGCAGGGAGGGAACAGCCCCAGCATTTT. Translated: CASSRAGREQPQHF. The rearrangement links TRBV6-5 to TRBJ1-5; TRBD1 is a possible D gene (5 bases). Germline lookup yields CDR1 MNHEY and CDR2 SVGAGI. The CDR3 spans 14 residues. V was pared by 8 bases and J by 7 bases, with 18 bases between.

This clone occurred a few times. The chain links TRBV5-4 to TRBJ2-7, with 8 bases matching TRBD1. Per the germline V gene, CDR1 is SGHNT and CDR2 is YYREEE (reference sequence). Germline trimming cut 4 bases from V and 3 bases from J; bases unmatched to any gene: 6. The CDR3 covers 14 residues. The CDR3 DNA sequence: TGTGCCAGCAGCCCATACGGACAGGGCTACGAGCAGTACTTC. Protein product: CASSPYGQGYEQYF.

The chain's CDR3 is CASSPFTTEGNTIYF. CDR3 DNA: TGTGCCAGCAGCCCCTTTACCACCGAGGGGAACACCATATATTTT. This chain connects TRBV11-2 to TRBJ1-3, with a weak D call TRBD1 (5 bases). CDR3 size: 15 residues. Germline lookup yields CDR1 SGHAT and CDR2 FQNNGV. The V gene lost 5 bases and the J gene lost 7 bases, with 18 bases spanning the gap.

The J gene is TRBJ2-7, the V gene TRBV30, with 7 nucleotides matching TRBD1. The CDR3 has 13 residues. V lost 0 bases, J lost 7 bases, and 6 bases stayed unmatched. The germline gives CDR1 GTSNPN, CDR2 SVGIG (reference sequence). CDR3 sequence reads: CAWSVRQGGEQYF. Written as DNA, the CDR3 is TGTGCCTGGAGTGTACGACAGGGCGGAGAGCAGTACTTC.

In its sample, this clone was seen a few times. This rearrangement joins TRBV10-3 to TRBJ2-1; tentatively, D is TRBD2 (5 bases). Germline loops: CDR1 ENHRY, CDR2 SYGVKD. Trimming removed 3 bases at V and 6 bases at J, with 6 bases between. This CDR3 is 12 amino acids long. DNA for the CDR3: TGTGCCATCAGTGAACGGGGCAATGAGCAGTTCTTC. Residues: CAISERGNEQFF.

V gene TRBV30 combines with J gene TRBJ1-2; no clear D gene. V was shortened by 0 bases and J by 4 bases, with 12 bases between the two germline ends. CDR3 length equals 14 residues. Germline V CDR1 and CDR2: GTSNPN, SVGIG (reference sequence). The CDR3 reads CAWSVQHRTYGYTF. CDR3 DNA: TGTGCCTGGAGTGTACAACATAGGACCTATGGCTACACCTTC.

The rearrangement uses TRBV25-1 and TRBJ2-3, with 7 nucleotides matching TRBD2. The V and J ends lost 6 bases and 4 bases, in that order; junction bases with no gene match: 7. This CDR3 comprises 14 residues. Per germline, CDR1 MGHDK and CDR2 SYGVNS. For the CDR3, the DNA is TGTGCCAGCAGGCGACTAGCAAACTCAGATACGCAGTATTTT. Amino acids: CASRRLANSDTQYF.

The chain is built from TRBV29-1 and TRBJ1-1; 7 bases match TRBD1. Germline V lookup: CDR1 SQVTM, CDR2 ANQGSEA. The CDR3 spans 14 residues. V shed 6 bases, J shed 1 base, and the junction held 8 bases outside the gene matches. CDR3 protein: CSVDRRGQNTEAFF. The CDR3 nucleotides read TGCAGCGTAGACAGAAGGGGGCAGAACACTGAAGCTTTCTTT.

The chain recombines TRBV4-1 with TRBJ1-6, with 8 bases fitting TRBD1. The CDR3 totals 15 residues. J gave up 7 bases and V 8 bases, and 10 bases lay outside the gene matches. Germline values: CDR1 MGHRA, CDR2 YSYEKL. The CDR3 loop reads CASRPPDRANSPLHF. As DNA, the CDR3 is TGCGCCAGCCGACCCCCGGACAGGGCAAATTCACCCCTCCACTTT.

This chain links TRBV18 with TRBJ2-5; D remains ambiguous. V lost 1 base and J 5 bases, leaving 14 bases between the germline ends. The length of the CDR3 is 15 residues. CDR1 and CDR2 from the germline V gene are KGHSH and LQKENI. This CDR3 reads CASSPRTQQGETQYF. CDR3 DNA sequence: TGTGCCAGCTCACCACGGACCCAACAAGGGGAGACCCAGTACTTC.

V is TRBV7-2 and J is TRBJ2-1; maybe TRBD2 (6 bases). Germline V gives CDR1 SGHTA, CDR2 FQGNSA. The CDR3 spans 15 residues. Trimming stripped 6 bases from V and 5 bases from J, with 17 bases between. The CDR3 region is CASSFSIGTHNEQFF. The CDR3 DNA is TGTGCCAGCAGTTTTAGCATCGGGACTCACAATGAGCAGTTCTTC.

The gene calls are TRBV5-1 and TRBJ2-7; D possibly corresponds to TRBD1 (7 bases). Germline values: CDR1 SGHRS, CDR2 YFSETQ. CDR3 length: 16 residues. With 0 bases removed from V and 3 bases from J, the gap between germline ends came to 16 bases. The CDR3 coding sequence is TGCGCCAGCAGCTTGGCGGAGGGGGCTCTTAACTACGAGCAGTACTTC. Residues: CASSLAEGALNYEQYF.

This clone occurred a few times. The chain is built from TRBV29-1 and TRBJ2-3; 7 nucleotides line up with TRBD1. Germline trimming cut 4 bases from V and 2 bases from J; bases unmatched to any gene: 6. The CDR3 is made up of 14 amino acids. Germline values: CDR1 SQVTM, CDR2 ANQGSEA. In DNA, the CDR3 is TGCAGCGTTGCAGTGACAGGGCCCACAGATACGCAGTATTTT. It is translated as CSVAVTGPTDTQYF.

This clone appeared a few times. V gene TRBV2 combines with J gene TRBJ1-2, with D perhaps matching TRBD1 (5 bases). Trimming cost V 2 bases and J 5 bases, with 12 bases left between them. The CDR3 has 14 residues. In germline, CDR1 is SNHLY, CDR2 FYNNEI. The chain's CDR3 is CASSEQGRVYGYTF. CDR3 DNA sequence: TGTGCCAGCAGTGAACAGGGCAGGGTGTATGGCTACACCTTC.

This chain uses TRBV6-5 with TRBJ1-2, with D tentatively TRBD1 (5 bases). Trimming pared 2 bases from V and 2 bases from J, leaving 9 bases between. Per the germline V gene, CDR1 is MNHEY and CDR2 is SVGAGI. This CDR3 contains 14 residues. This CDR3 is CASSYLGPNYGYTF. DNA for the CDR3: TGTGCCAGCAGTTACCTGGGACCGAACTATGGCTACACCTTC.

About this clone itself: Relative to the germline gene, one junction end is altered; a read error may explain this. The CDR3 here is CASSPDKSSYEQYF. The CDR3 DNA is TGTGCTAGCAGCCCGGACAAGAGCTCCTACGAGCAGTACTTC. The chain combines TRBV7-7 with TRBJ2-7; tentatively, D is TRBD1 (5 bases). Looked up from germline, CDR1 is SSHAT and CDR2 is FNYEAQ (reference sequence). This CDR3 spans 14 amino acids.

This rearrangement joins TRBV29-1 to TRBJ1-1; 8 nucleotides match TRBD1. This CDR3 is built from 13 residues. Germline-derived CDR1 and CDR2 are SQVTM and ANQGSEA. V trimming: 6 bases; J trimming: 5 bases; junction bases outside the gene matches: 8. CDR3 in amino acids: CSVTQGASTEAFF. Written as DNA, the CDR3 is TGCAGCGTGACCCAGGGGGCTAGTACTGAAGCTTTCTTT. Looking up the rest from reference TRBV29-1 and TRBJ1-1 gives the full variable domain: SAVISQKPSRDICQRGTSLTIQCQVDSQVTMMFWYRQQPGQSLTLIATANQGSEATYESGFVIDKFPISRPNLTFSTLTVSNMSPEDSSIYLCSVTQGASTEAFFGQGTRLTVV.

The V gene is TRBV25-1, the J gene TRBJ1-5, with D tentatively TRBD1 (5 bases). The CDR3 runs 14 residues. Germline lookup yields CDR1 MGHDK and CDR2 SYGVNS. Trimming removed 2 bases at V and 6 bases at J, with 11 bases between. Here the CDR3 DNA reads TGTGCCAGCAGTGAAGCGACAGTCGGTCAGCCCCAGCATTTT. This gives the protein CASSEATVGQPQHF. Full variable domain (rest looked up from reference TRBV25-1 and TRBJ1-5): EADIYQTPRYLVIGTGKKITLECSQTMGHDKMYWYQQDPGMELHLIHYSYGVNSTEKGDLSSESTVSRIRTEHFPLTLESARPSHTSQYLCASSEATVGQPQHFGDGTRLSIL.